This T cell receptor (beta chain) was identified in a study of cytomegalovirus exposure and HLA in healthy donors (dated by TCRdb to 2016 to 2017). With respect to the entire study: According to an earlier analysis of a few hundred of the donors, about 170 million T cells yielded roughly 110 million unique TCR beta sequences and roughly 280 Gb of sequence data. An early release covering roughly 640 HLA-typed donors comprised about 290 gigabases of sequencing data and 85 million to 100 million unique TCR sequences. The genetic ancestry cluster associated with self-reported Caucasian donors included over 65% of the approximately 400 genotyped donors. The aim of the study was to test whether cataloging public T cell receptors could identify signatures of past pathogen exposure. The study profiled the T cell repertoires of under 850 subjects by immunosequencing and related them to cytomegalovirus serostatus. In addition to the first cohort of approximately 650 subjects, a separate validation cohort of approximately 120 different subjects was used. The study combined high-throughput TCR immunosequencing, statistical association of individual TCRs with disease status, and machine learning to predict cytomegalovirus infection status. To study patterns of TCR occurrence, a later analysis re-analyzed previously published TCR beta repertoires from 700 or so donors and added high-resolution HLA genotyping. Rather than drawing on any new phenotypic data, the later analysis identified candidate immune exposures from TCR beta sequences and the way those sequences occurred across donors. To decide whether each TCR beta V gene segment behaved as functional or pseudogenic, an earlier analysis of several hundred of the donors relied on high-throughput TCR beta sequencing. Donor age, sex, ethnicity and CMV serostatus were collected together with the repertoire data. A later genetic analysis took genome-wide SNP genotypes for about 65% of the 666 donors and used that subset as a discovery cohort. All discovery cohort repertoires had been generated using a single sequencing platform. Both class I and class II loci were covered by HLA typing, at four-digit resolution. Typing coverage differed by locus: A, B, C, DRB1 and DQB1 were typed in about 629-640 donors, DQA1 in about 500, DPA1 in some 570, and DPB1 in approximately 450. About five DR-DQ haplotypes were handled as single units for association and clustering because linkage in the cohort was strong. Among a few hundred genotyped donors of the cohort, an average of approximately 240,000 unique TCR beta nucleotide sequences were sequenced per donor, roughly 18% of them non-productive. Study-wide conclusions, independent of this receptor: In the study, approximately 150 TCR beta chains were listed as associated with cytomegalovirus. Because some donors lacked HLA typing at each locus, the association tests relied only on the typed subset. A later analysis reported that several top co-occurrence clusters appeared linked to parvovirus B19, influenza, CMV and Epstein-Barr virus. In a later genetic analysis, a missense DCLRE1C variant was associated with V-gene and J-gene trimming of TCR beta chains, and the association was replicated in an independent cohort. Most TCR sequences were seen in very few donors, while some public TCRs were found in many individuals. A cluster of highly shared sequence variants was judged likely to be a technical artifact of the sequencing pipeline. According to a later genetic analysis, donors in an Asian-associated ancestry cluster had fewer N-insertions in productive TCRs than the approximately 710-donor mean. In a later analysis, HLA-associated TCR beta chains were found to be more clonally expanded and to have lower generation probabilities than equally common non-associated chains. Because counts were too low, seventeen rarely observed V segments, including chromosome 9 orphons, were left out of the earlier analysis of 587 of the donors. Linkage disequilibrium might explain the correlated functional status among segregating V segments, but an unknown experimental factor could not be excluded. A few of the identified cytomegalovirus-associated TCR beta chains were confirmed in vitro to be specific for cytomegalovirus antigens. The cohort was sequenced for TCR beta chains only, and without alpha or paired-chain data the features that could be detected were limited. Strong co-occurrence of HLA alleles, especially DR and DQ, made assigning TCR associations to individual alleles difficult. Presence/absence analyses assumed roughly uniform sequencing depth across donors, an assumption that may not hold. In an earlier analysis of about 600 of the donors, most TCR beta V segments appeared in productive rearrangements about 87% or about 30% of the time, broadly matching IMGT annotations. Because the 87-base-pair reads could not distinguish some IMGT-functional V segments, including TRBV6-2 and TRBV6-3, those segments were excluded. A further reported finding was that TCR beta sequences accurately predicted the HLA-A and HLA-B alleles for most subjects in the first cohort. A later analysis found that most CMV-associated TCR beta chains appeared HLA-restricted, with HLA associations seemingly driven largely by CMV exposure. The authors suggested that the approach could potentially be extended to other disease states and immunological phenotypes. For the cohort, immune exposure information was limited to CMV serostatus. In both the original and validation cohorts, the classifier was reported to diagnose cytomegalovirus status with high specificity and sensitivity. A later analysis associated about 17,000 TCR beta sequences with specific HLA alleles at a false discovery rate of 0.05. In a later analysis, the rate of TCR association differed among HLA loci, with DRB1 alleles having the most associated TCRs and HLA-C alleles having the fewest.

As concerns this clone: Its antigen remains unidentified. No base-level quality is on record; no much larger clone is a single base apart.

The germline V gene encodes CDR1 SGHDT and CDR2 YYEEEE. V is reduced by 2 bases and J by 0 bases, leaving a spacing of 9 bases between them. The CDR3 goes from the cysteine to the phenylalanine over 14 residues. CDR3 DNA is the only sequence kept; it has 42 bases, read in frame from the first base. The cohort comprised 550 to 700 healthy bone marrow donors. Cohort members were all nominally healthy when sampled, although unrecorded immune exposures were likely present. The donor tested CMV seropositive, placing the donor among the approximately 290 seropositive members of the cohort. A peripheral blood sample was collected from each donor, and TCR beta sequencing was performed on peripheral blood mononuclear cells. The Qiagen DNeasy Blood Extraction Kit was used to extract genomic DNA from the blood cell samples. Libraries came from the immunoSEQ multiplex PCR assay. The multiplex PCR relied on a mix of 60 forward primers for TCR Vbeta segments and 13 reverse primers for TCR Jbeta segments. The CDR3 region of rearranged TCR beta genes was amplified from genomic DNA with a multiplex PCR assay. On the Illumina HiSeq System, the amplified TCR beta libraries were sequenced as 87-base-pair reads. The source study handled its data this way. Across the 500 to 700 repertoires, a later analysis counted tens of millions of unique TCR beta chains, 9 million to 14 million of which were shared by at least two donors. Raw reads were error-corrected and collapsed into unique sequences by a nearest-neighbor algorithm in which closely related sequences were merged to remove PCR and sequencing errors. V, D and J gene segments were assigned by aligning CDR3 sequences to IMGT reference sequences. For a sequence to be retained, a match of at least six nucleotides to both a V gene segment and a J gene segment was required. Rearrangements were called productive when the CDR3 lacked stop codons and stayed in frame with V and J; all others were non-productive. Following IMGT convention, CDR3 was defined as the stretch from the second conserved V-encoded cysteine up to the conserved J-encoded phenylalanine. The earlier analysis of about 590 of the donors excluded sequences that lacked an unambiguous match to a single V gene segment. An earlier analysis of 587 of the donors called V segments functional above 56.7% productive rearrangements and segregating when the between-donor standard deviation exceeded 5%. A statistical classification framework was built for diagnosing cytomegalovirus status from the catalog of TCR beta chain sequences. In a later analysis, V and J genes were assigned by comparing TCR nucleotide sequences against IMGT/GENE-DB human TR gene sequences. The TCRdist pipeline was used in a later analysis to assign CDR3 sequences and most-parsimonious VDJ recombination scenarios. In a later analysis, each TCR beta chain was defined by its CDR3 amino acid sequence together with its V-gene family, and reads without a unique V-gene family were excluded. In a later analysis, some 600 highly shared, low-generation-probability nucleotide sequences were removed to address suspected cross-contamination and a sequencing artifact. In a later analysis, a clonal expansion index was calculated for each public chain from normalized within-repertoire ranks of inferred template counts. Generation probabilities in a later analysis came from a VDJ recombination model fitted to out-of-frame rearrangements, and those results were checked against IGoR. A later analysis scored TCR-TCR, TCR-HLA and TCR-CMV co-occurrence with hypergeometric tests, applying a repertoire-size bias correction to TCR pairs. In a later analysis, false discovery rates were estimated by permuting HLA or CMV assignments 20 times. In a later analysis, co-occurring TCRs were grouped using DBSCAN, with TCRdist sequence similarity added in when clustering inside HLA-allele-positive subsets. Repertoires with fewer than 30,000 or more than 120,000 public chains, plus five repertoires with anomalous nucleotide sharing, were excluded from co-occurrence clustering. TCRdb took over this immuneACCESS table, retaining in-frame rearrangements with V and J assigned. Such tables are incomplete; in checked studies, under half of the missing clones stem from an unresolved V gene, and the remainder is unexplained. V, J and clone size were drawn from that table, and D and trimming were deduced from the DNA. This sample is represented by around 120,000 clones; 50% to 70% of them were singletons. The ten largest account for approximately 3.8% of the sample.

What was sequenced was PBMCs. The TCR originated in a man aged 25-40 years in good health and CMV-seropositive. Here the chain combines TRBV5-6 and TRBJ2-7; the D segment cannot be called with confidence. The CDR3: CASSFNFDSYEQYF. The DNA is TGTGCCAGCAGCTTTAACTTTGACTCCTACGAGCAGTACTTC.